The 23 T cell receptor beta chains below come from one sample, sequenced in a study of vaccination and CD4 T cells after COVID-19. The Oncomine TCR Beta short-read assay sequenced DNA from cultured CD4+ T cells. TCRdb re-called the PCR reads with MiXCR, one entry per CDR3 protein. The sample lists about 20,000 distinct CDR3 sequences; around 53% were seen once. Treatment denoted: roughly 11-day PBMC culture with coronavirus spike peptide pools or control peptides (ViraFEST assay). The antigens of these receptors remain unknown. The sample consisted of CD4+ T cells from blood, cultured in vitro. The receptors here all came from a human donor who had recovered from COVID-19.

This chain joins TRBV5-4 and TRBJ2-7; no firm D call. Germline values: CDR1 SGHNT, CDR2 YYREEE (reference sequence). The CDR3 extends over 12 amino acids. Trimming left V 0 bases short and J 6 bases short, with 7 bases between. CDR3 region: CASSLVGREQYF. The CDR3 coding sequence is TGTGCCAGCAGCTTGGTAGGTCGCGAGCAGTACTTC.

This chain joins TRBV27 and TRBJ2-1; 12 bases align to TRBD2. J was trimmed by 7 bases and V by 4 bases; bases with no gene match: 8. Germline values: CDR1 MNHEY, CDR2 SMNVEV (reference sequence). The CDR3 has 16 amino acids. CDR3: CASSYVRTSGNNEQFF. In nucleotides, the CDR3 is TGTGCCAGCAGTTACGTTCGGACTAGCGGGAATAATGAGCAGTTCTTC.

The rearrangement joins TRBV27 to TRBJ2-7, with TRBD1 as a possible D gene (6 bases). Germline V gene lookup returns CDR1 MNHEY and CDR2 SMNVEV (reference sequence). With 0 bases removed from V and 5 bases from J, the gap between germline ends came to 14 bases. The CDR3 spans 15 residues. The CDR3 DNA reads as TGTGCCAGCAGTTTATCGAGGGTCAGGGGCCACGAGCAGTACTTC. It codes for CASSLSRVRGHEQYF.

The rearrangement links TRBV27 to TRBJ1-2; 7 nucleotides agree with TRBD1. CDR1 is MNHEY, CDR2 SMNVEV, per germline (reference sequence). There are 13 residues in the CDR3. V lost 8 bases and J lost 4; bases outside the gene matches: 7. The CDR3 loop is CASRRTGGYGYTF. The CDR3 DNA sequence: TGTGCCAGCCGGCGGACAGGAGGCTATGGCTACACCTTC.

CDR3 sequence: CSARPRMAVRTDTQYF. DNA for the CDR3: TGCAGTGCTAGACCCCGGATGGCAGTCCGCACAGATACGCAGTATTTT. The V call is TRBV20-1, the J call TRBJ2-3; no firm D call. Germline V gene data show CDR1 as DFQATT and CDR2 as SNEGSKA (reference sequence). There are 16 residues in the CDR3. The V and J ends lost 2 bases and 1 base respectively, with 16 bases between them.

This clonotype showed up just a few times. This chain links TRBV27 with TRBJ2-5; possibly TRBD1 for D (5 bases). Germline loops: CDR1 MNHEY, CDR2 SMNVEV (reference sequence). This CDR3 region has 14 residues. Trimming pared 4 bases from V and 6 bases from J, leaving 15 bases between. CDR3 DNA sequence: TGTGCCAGCAGTTATATGGCAGGGAAGAAGACCCAGTACTTC. Translation gives CASSYMAGKKTQYF.

V is TRBV30 and J is TRBJ2-7; D gene ambiguous. This CDR3 spans 13 amino acids. Germline values: CDR1 GTSNPN, CDR2 SVGIG (reference sequence). Trimming stripped 4 bases from V and 4 bases from J, with 14 bases between. CDR3 in DNA: TGTGCCTGGACCCCCGGGTCGGATTACGAGCAGTACTTC. Encoded protein: CAWTPGSDYEQYF.

V gene TRBV6-5 combines with J gene TRBJ1-2; D call uncertain. Germline loops: CDR1 MNHEY, CDR2 SVGAGI. Between the trimmed V and J ends, which lost 0 bases and 8 bases, there was a span of 13 bases. CDR3 size: 14 residues. CDR3 bases: TGTGCCAGCAGTTACTCGACACCGGGAGGGGGCTACACCTTC. It yields the protein CASSYSTPGGGYTF.

This sequence joins TRBV21-1 and TRBJ2-2. TRBV21-1 is deemed a pseudogene. This CDR3 is 14 amino acids long. CDR3 coding DNA: TGTGCCAGCAGCAGCAAGACGAACACCGGGGAGCTGTTTTTT. It translates to CASSSKTNTGELFF.

The chain uses TRBV20-1 and TRBJ2-3, with a weak D call TRBD1 (6 bases). V gave up 6 bases and J gave up 2 bases, with 24 bases separating them. Looked up from germline, CDR1 is DFQATT and CDR2 is SNEGSKA (reference sequence). The CDR3 length is 17 residues. The CDR3: CSALGIIQGPDTDTQYF. CDR3 DNA: TGCAGTGCCCTGGGGATAATCCAGGGGCCCGACACAGATACGCAGTATTTT.

This clonotype appeared a few times. This chain joins TRBV24-1 and TRBJ2-1; no clear D. V lost 2 bases and J lost 5, with 6 bases in between. The CDR3 consists of 13 residues. Germline CDR1 and CDR2: KGHDR and SFDVKD. The CDR3 bases are TGTGCCACCAGTGATTCCGGCCACAATGAGCAGTTCTTC. Translating it yields CATSDSGHNEQFF.

V gene TRBV7-8 combines with J gene TRBJ1-5, with no clear D. Trimming shortened V by 4 bases and J by 4 bases, and 20 bases separated the two germline ends. The CDR3 length is 17 residues. Germline V CDR1 and CDR2: SGHVS, FQNEAQ. CDR3 residues: CASSSNPGLGSNQPQHF. In nucleotides, the CDR3 is TGTGCCAGCAGCTCCAACCCGGGATTGGGTAGTAATCAGCCCCAGCATTTT.

V gene TRBV28 combines with J gene TRBJ2-5, with D possibly being TRBD1 (5 bases). V was trimmed by 3 bases and J by 8 bases, leaving 16 bases between them. CDR3 length: 14 residues. Germline V gives CDR1 MDHEN, CDR2 SYDVKM. This CDR3 is CASSFRQGRGTQYF. The CDR3 DNA reads as TGTGCCAGCAGTTTTCGGCAGGGAAGGGGTACCCAGTACTTC.

The CDR3 protein is CASSPSRVGSNQPQHF. The DNA of the CDR3 is TGTGCCAGCAGTCCCTCGAGGGTAGGGAGCAATCAGCCCCAGCATTTT. The chain is built from TRBV28 and TRBJ1-5; D ambiguous. V lost 5 bases and J lost 1, with 15 bases in between. The CDR3 covers 16 residues. The germline gives CDR1 MDHEN, CDR2 SYDVKM.

The V and J genes are TRBV2 and TRBJ2-5, with TRBD1 matching over 8 bases. Germline CDR1 reads SNHLY; CDR2 reads FYNNEI. V lost 2 bases and J lost 4; bases outside the gene matches: 3. The CDR3 contains 14 residues. CDR3 DNA: TGTGCCAGCAGTGAACAGGGGGCGAGAGAGACCCAGTACTTC. It translates to CASSEQGARETQYF.

The chain employs TRBV18 and TRBJ2-2, with D possibly matching TRBD1 (5 bases). The CDR3 is 15 amino acids. Germline CDR1 is KGHSH and CDR2 is LQKENI. V lost 3 bases and J 7 bases, leaving 15 bases between the germline ends. The CDR3 DNA follows: TGTGCCAGCTCACCGCCTGGGTTGGACATCGGGGAGCTGTTTTTT. Translated, it gives CASSPPGLDIGELFF. Based on the CDR3 plus reference TRBV18 and TRBJ2-2, the full variable domain is NAGVMQNPRHLVRRRGQEARLRCSPMKGHSHVYWYRQLPEEGLKFMVYLQKENIIDESGMPKERFSAEFPKEGPSILRIQQVVRGDSAAYFCASSPPGLDIGELFFGEGSRLTVL.

The rearrangement joins TRBV7-2 to TRBJ2-2, with D possibly TRBD1 on 5 matching bases. This CDR3 spans 15 amino acids. Germline assignment: CDR1 SGHTA and CDR2 FQGNSA. The ends were cut back, 5 bases at V and 6 bases at J, with 16 bases in the middle. The CDR3 region is CASSLVGQVAGELFF. CDR3 in DNA: TGTGCCAGCAGCCTAGTGGGGCAGGTCGCCGGGGAGCTGTTTTTT.

In this sample, this clonotype is medium-sized. The chain combines TRBV7-9 with TRBJ1-2, with 8 nucleotides matching TRBD1. Looked up from germline, CDR1 is SEHNR and CDR2 is FQNEAQ (reference sequence). The CDR3 extends over 15 amino acids. V trimming: 1 base; J trimming: 3 bases; junction bases outside the gene matches: 4. The CDR3 sequence is CASSLEQGGYYGYTF. The DNA for the CDR3 is TGTGCCAGCAGCTTAGAACAGGGGGGGTACTATGGCTACACCTTC.

The chain joins TRBV11-3 to TRBJ2-1; TRBD2 matches at 12 bases. The CDR3 spans 16 residues. V lost 1 base to trimming and J lost 8 bases; unmatched junction nucleotides: 6. Germline V gene lookup returns CDR1 SGHNT and CDR2 YENEEA. CDR3 region: CASSLGLAGGADEQFF. For the CDR3, the DNA is TGTGCCAGCAGCTTAGGCCTAGCGGGGGGGGCCGATGAGCAGTTCTTC.

V gene TRBV20-1 combines with J gene TRBJ1-1; D possibly corresponds to TRBD1 (5 bases). The CDR3 is 19 residues long. Germline V gives CDR1 DFQATT, CDR2 SNEGSKA (reference sequence). Between the trimmed V and J ends, which lost 3 bases and 1 base, there was a span of 27 bases. The CDR3 nucleotides read TGCAGTGCTAGTAAGGATAGGGTCAATCCCGCAGGGACGAACACTGAAGCTTTCTTT. This encodes CSASKDRVNPAGTNTEAFF.

The chain is built from TRBV20-1 and TRBJ2-5; 9 bases match TRBD2. The CDR3 contains 17 residues. Trimming at V came to 6 bases and at J to 2 bases, leaving 16 bases not matched to a gene. Germline lookup yields CDR1 DFQATT and CDR2 SNEGSKA (reference sequence). CDR3 residues: CSAKGSSSGGPQETQYF. CDR3 DNA sequence: TGCAGTGCCAAAGGGTCCTCCAGCGGGGGGCCGCAAGAGACCCAGTACTTC.

This clonotype appeared once. The genes are TRBV5-4 and TRBJ2-5, with 7 nucleotides matching TRBD2. The CDR3 loop spans 14 amino acids. The germline V gene has CDR1 SGHNT and CDR2 YYREEE (reference sequence). V gave up 4 bases and J gave up 4 bases; unmatched junction bases: 7. The CDR3 spells CASSKSGVGETQYF. CDR3 DNA: TGTGCCAGCAGCAAAAGCGGGGTGGGAGAGACCCAGTACTTC.

In this sample, this clonotype turned up a few times. V usage is TRBV27 and J usage is TRBJ1-1, with D maybe TRBD1 (5 bases). The germline gives CDR1 MNHEY, CDR2 SMNVEV (reference sequence). Trimming pared 6 bases from V and 5 bases from J, leaving 16 bases between. This CDR3 comprises 14 residues. CDR3 in DNA: TGTGCCAGCAGGCTATTAGGGACGAAGACTGAAGCTTTCTTT. Protein product: CASRLLGTKTEAFF.